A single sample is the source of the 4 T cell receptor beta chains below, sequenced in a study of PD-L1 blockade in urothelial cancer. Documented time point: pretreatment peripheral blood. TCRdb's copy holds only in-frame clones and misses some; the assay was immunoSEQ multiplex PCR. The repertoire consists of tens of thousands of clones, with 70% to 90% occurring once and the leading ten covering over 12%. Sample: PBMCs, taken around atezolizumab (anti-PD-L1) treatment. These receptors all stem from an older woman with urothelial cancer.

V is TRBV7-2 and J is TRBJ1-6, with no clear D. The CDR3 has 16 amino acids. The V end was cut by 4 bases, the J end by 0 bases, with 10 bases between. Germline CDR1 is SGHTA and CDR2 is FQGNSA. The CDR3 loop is CASSSGGSSYNSPLHF. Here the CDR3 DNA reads TGTGCCAGCAGCTCAGGCGGGAGCTCCTATAATTCACCCCTCCACTTT.

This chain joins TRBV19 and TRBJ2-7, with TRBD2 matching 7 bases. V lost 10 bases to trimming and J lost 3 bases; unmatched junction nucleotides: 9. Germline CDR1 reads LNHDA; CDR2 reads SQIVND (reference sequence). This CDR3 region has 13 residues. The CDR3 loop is CATAPGLLYEQYF. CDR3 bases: TGTGCCACTGCGCCGGGACTACTCTACGAGCAGTACTTC.

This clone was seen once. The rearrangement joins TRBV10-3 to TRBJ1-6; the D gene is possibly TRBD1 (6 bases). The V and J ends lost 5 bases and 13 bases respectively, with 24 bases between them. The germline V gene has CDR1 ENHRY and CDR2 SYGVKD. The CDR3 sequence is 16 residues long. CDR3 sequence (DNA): TGTGCCATCAGTTCAATAGACAGGCTACTTGGGGCTCCCCTCCACTTT. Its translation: CAISSIDRLLGAPLHF.

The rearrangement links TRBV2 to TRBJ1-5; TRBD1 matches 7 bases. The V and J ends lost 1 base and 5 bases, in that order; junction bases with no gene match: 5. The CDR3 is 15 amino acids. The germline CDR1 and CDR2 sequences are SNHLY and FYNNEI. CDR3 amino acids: CASSEGPGQHQPQHF. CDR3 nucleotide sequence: TGTGCCAGCAGTGAAGGGCCGGGACAGCATCAGCCCCAGCATTTT. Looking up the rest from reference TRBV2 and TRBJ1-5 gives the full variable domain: EPEVTQTPSHQVTQMGQEVILRCVPISNHLYFYWYRQILGQKVEFLVSFYNNEISEKSEIFDDQFSVERPDGSNFTLKIRSTKLEDSAMYFCASSEGPGQHQPQHFGDGTRLSIL.